One sample yielded the 22 T cell receptor beta chains listed below, sequenced in a study of CD4 T cells in relation to SARS-CoV-2 and coronaviruses. TCRdb's copy holds only in-frame clones and misses some; the assay was immunoSEQ multiplex PCR. The data contain approximately 38,000 clones, around 89% of them singletons. The sample consisted of memory CD4+ T cells from PBMCs. These receptor sequences come from an adult with COVID-19.

As concerns this clone: Other DNA variants within this sample encode the same CDR3. The chain joins TRBV7-3 to TRBJ1-1; no definite D call. The CDR3 spans 13 residues. The V gene lost 5 bases and the J gene lost 6 bases, with 13 bases spanning the gap. Germline loops: CDR1 SGHTA, CDR2 FQGTGA. CDR3 residues: CASSPTPGAEAFF. The CDR3 DNA reads as TGTGCCAGCAGCCCAACCCCGGGCGCTGAAGCTTTCTTT. Looking up the rest from reference TRBV7-3 and TRBJ1-1 gives the full variable domain: GAGVSQTPSNKVTEKGKYVELRCDPISGHTALYWYRQSLGQGPEFLIYFQGTGAADDSGLPNDRFFAVRPEGSVSTLKIQRTERGDSAVYLCASSPTPGAEAFFGQGTRLTVV.

This clone was detected only once. The V and J genes are TRBV5-6 and TRBJ1-2; D is possibly TRBD1 (5 bases). The CDR3 extends over 12 amino acids. Trimming pared 6 bases from V and 8 bases from J, leaving 14 bases between. CDR1 and CDR2 (germline): SGHDT, YYEEEE. In DNA, the CDR3 is TGTGCCAGCAAAGACGGGGGGTACGGCTACACCTTC. Its protein is CASKDGGYGYTF.

This sequence joins TRBV10-2 and TRBJ2-7; possible D gene TRBD2, 5 bases. Trimming pared 6 bases from V and 0 bases from J, leaving 12 bases between. The germline CDR1 and CDR2 sequences are WSHSY and SAAADI. The CDR3 runs to 14 residues. The CDR3 here is CASREGLDSYEQYF. The CDR3 coding sequence is TGCGCCAGCAGAGAGGGTCTTGACTCCTACGAGCAGTACTTC.

The chain carries TRBV28 and TRBJ1-1; a weak D match, TRBD1 (5 bases). CDR1 is MDHEN and CDR2 is SYDVKM in the germline V gene. The CDR3 covers 14 residues. Trimming shortened V by 1 base and J by 4 bases, and 10 bases separated the two germline ends. The CDR3 DNA follows: TGTGCCAGCAGTTTATTACCAGGGCCCACTGAAGCTTTCTTT. Residues: CASSLLPGPTEAFF.

V is TRBV9 and J is TRBJ2-1, with 8 bases that match TRBD1. Germline V lookup: CDR1 SGDLS, CDR2 YYNGEE. The CDR3 is 17 residues long. Germline trimming cut 0 bases from V and 5 bases from J; bases unmatched to any gene: 10. CDR3 residues: CASSVGEGTGSHNEQFF. DNA of the CDR3: TGTGCCAGCAGCGTAGGCGAGGGGACAGGATCACACAATGAGCAGTTCTTC.

This chain links TRBV7-2 with TRBJ2-3; D gene unclear. The V gene's germline CDR1 is SGHTA and CDR2 FQGNSA. The CDR3 is 12 residues long. Trimming pared 5 bases from V and 3 bases from J, leaving 6 bases between. CDR3 DNA: TGTGCCAGCAGCCCCCGTACAGATACGCAGTATTTT. Translation: CASSPRTDTQYF.

This chain uses TRBV28 with TRBJ1-6; possible D gene TRBD1, 5 bases. V was trimmed by 5 bases and J by 13 bases, leaving 18 bases between them. The CDR3 has 14 amino acids. Germline CDR1 MDHEN, CDR2 SYDVKM. The CDR3 DNA follows: TGTGCCAGCAGTCTCTCGGGACGGCTGGCGCCCCTCCACTTT. It yields the protein CASSLSGRLAPLHF.

The genes are TRBV19 and TRBJ2-7; TRBD1 or TRBD2 may be the D gene (5 bases each). Deletions cut 3 bases from V and 2 bases from J, with 11 bases between. The CDR3 spans 14 residues. Germline V gene lookup returns CDR1 LNHDA and CDR2 SQIVND (reference sequence). CDR3: CASSIEGYPYEQYF. The CDR3 DNA reads as TGTGCCAGTAGTATCGAGGGGTACCCCTACGAGCAGTACTTC. Filled out from reference TRBV19 and TRBJ2-7, the complete variable domain reads DGGITQSPKYLFRKEGQNVTLSCEQNLNHDAMYWYRQDPGQGLRLIYYSQIVNDFQKGDIAEGYSVSREKKESFPLTVTSAQKNPTAFYLCASSIEGYPYEQYFGPGTRLTVT.

The chain has TRBV6-4 and TRBJ2-1, with D possibly TRBD1 on 7 matching bases. CDR1 is MRHNA, CDR2 SNTAGT, per germline. Trimming pared 2 bases from V and 7 bases from J, leaving 12 bases between. The CDR3 sequence is 14 residues long. The CDR3 nucleotides read TGTGCCAGCAGTGACGACCAGGGGGGAAATGAGCAGTTCTTC. Translating it yields CASSDDQGGNEQFF.

The chain employs TRBV7-8 and TRBJ2-5; D ambiguous. This CDR3 spans 11 amino acids. V was pared by 5 bases and J by 2 bases, with 3 bases between. CDR1 SGHVS and CDR2 FQNEAQ come from the germline V gene. In nucleotides, the CDR3 is TGTGCCAGCAGCCCGCAAGAGACCCAGTACTTC. The encoded protein is CASSPQETQYF.

The gene calls are TRBV6-5 and TRBJ1-6; D is perhaps TRBD1 (6 bases). This CDR3 has 13 amino acids. Trimming shortened V by 7 bases and J by 6 bases, and 10 bases separated the two germline ends. Per germline, CDR1 MNHEY and CDR2 SVGAGI. This CDR3 is CASIGRGNSPLHF. CDR3 nucleotide sequence: TGTGCCAGCATTGGCAGGGGTAATTCACCCCTCCACTTT.

The rearrangement links TRBV19 to TRBJ1-3; 7 bases align to TRBD1. J gave up 4 bases and V 4 bases, and 7 bases lay outside the gene matches. CDR3 length equals 15 residues. CDR1 LNHDA and CDR2 SQIVND come from the germline V gene (reference sequence). This chain's CDR3 is CASSKERGQGNTIYF. The CDR3 DNA sequence: TGTGCCAGTAGTAAGGAGAGGGGGCAAGGAAACACCATATATTTT.

The genes are TRBV9 and TRBJ2-3, with 7 bases identical to TRBD2. The germline CDR1 and CDR2 sequences are SGDLS and YYNGEE. Trimming cost V 0 bases and J 7 bases; bases outside gene matches: 5. This CDR3 has 14 amino acids. CDR3 bases: TGTGCCAGCAGCGTAGCCACGGGAGGCAATACGCAGTATTTT. Translating it yields CASSVATGGNTQYF. Together with reference TRBV9 and TRBJ2-3, the CDR3 gives the full variable domain: DSGVTQTPKHLITATGQRVTLRCSPRSGDLSVYWYQQSLDQGLQFLIQYYNGEERAKGNILERFSAQQFPDLHSELNLSSLELGDSALYFCASSVATGGNTQYFGPGTRLTVL.

This chain links TRBV5-5 with TRBJ2-1; D is unresolved. Germline values: CDR1 SGHKS, CDR2 YYEKEE (reference sequence). V gave up 4 bases and J gave up 9 bases, with 14 bases separating them. The CDR3 is 13 amino acids. CDR3 DNA sequence: TGTGCCAGCAGCCCGGAAATGATGAGTGAGCAGTTCTTC. It translates to CASSPEMMSEQFF.

This chain uses TRBV7-3 with TRBJ1-6; D gene ambiguous. Trimming removed 5 bases at V and 7 bases at J, with 12 bases between. This CDR3 is 14 amino acids long. CDR1 and CDR2 (germline): SGHTA, FQGTGA. In nucleotides, the CDR3 is TGTGCCAGCAGCACCGACGCGAGGAATTCACCCCTCCACTTT. Translation: CASSTDARNSPLHF.

The chain links TRBV6-5 to TRBJ1-5, with 7 bases that match TRBD1. This CDR3 spans 14 amino acids. Germline CDR1 reads MNHEY; CDR2 reads SVGAGI. Unmatched junction bases numbered 7, after V lost 6 bases and J lost 5 bases. The CDR3, as DNA: TGTGCCAGCAGAGCACCCCAGGGGGATCAGCCCCAGCATTTT. Its translation: CASRAPQGDQPQHF.

V and J are TRBV10-1 and TRBJ2-3, with D possibly matching TRBD2 (7 bases). The V end lost 3 bases, the J end lost 5 bases, and 12 bases lay between the germline ends. CDR1 is WNHNN and CDR2 is SYGVQD in the germline V gene (reference sequence). This CDR3 has 14 amino acids. In DNA form, the CDR3 reads TGCGCCAGCAGTGAAGGGGGGGCCGGAGATACGCAGTATTTT. This codes for CASSEGGAGDTQYF.

The chain uses TRBV14 and TRBJ1-6; D is perhaps TRBD1 (6 bases). Per the germline V gene, CDR1 is SGHDN and CDR2 is FVKESK. V lost 4 bases and J 7 bases, leaving 11 bases between the germline ends. The CDR3 is 14 residues long. CDR3 region: CASSPGQKNSPLHF. CDR3 bases: TGTGCCAGCAGCCCCGGACAGAAAAATTCACCCCTCCACTTT.

The J gene is TRBJ1-5, the V gene TRBV19; D unclear. The CDR3 has 15 residues. Germline V gives CDR1 LNHDA, CDR2 SQIVND (reference sequence). V dropped 3 bases and J dropped 3 bases, with 12 bases sitting between them. CDR3 DNA sequence: TGTGCCAGTAGTATTGATTTAAATTCCAATCAGCCCCAGCATTTT. Amino acids: CASSIDLNSNQPQHF.

V gene TRBV5-1 combines with J gene TRBJ2-5, with TRBD2 matching over 13 bases. Germline V gene lookup returns CDR1 SGHRS and CDR2 YFSETQ. The CDR3 consists of 16 residues. J gave up 2 bases and V 0 bases, and 1 base lay outside the gene matches. CDR3 DNA sequence: TGCGCCAGCAGCTTGGAGGGACTAGCGGGGCAAGAGACCCAGTACTTC. Protein: CASSLEGLAGQETQYF.

The V and J genes are TRBV2 and TRBJ2-5, with 11 bases fitting TRBD1. CDR1 is SNHLY and CDR2 is FYNNEI in the germline V gene. The CDR3 has 14 amino acids. The trim removed 10 bases at V and 4 bases at J, leaving 8 bases unmatched. CDR3 coding DNA: TGTGCCACCGAACCGGGACAGGGGGGAGAGACCCAGTACTTC. This translates into CATEPGQGGETQYF.

This sequence joins TRBV3-1 (or the pseudogene TRBV3-2) and TRBJ2-6, with 7 bases matching TRBD1. Trimming took 4 bases from V and 3 from J; bases not matched to a gene: 3. The germline V gene encodes CDR1 LGHDT and CDR2 YNNKEL (reference sequence). The CDR3 is 15 amino acids. CDR3 coding DNA: TGTGCCAGCAGCCCAAGGGGGCATGGGGCCAACGTCCTGACTTTC. This codes for CASSPRGHGANVLTF.